These 25 T cell receptor beta chains originate from one sample sequenced in a study of T cell responses to AZD1222 COVID-19 vaccine. Repertoires were generated with immunoSEQ multiplex PCR, while TCRdb's copy carries only in-frame clones and drops some. The sample yields some 130,000 clones, 88% seen once. The sequencing used peripheral blood, collected on day 0 of AZD1222 vaccination. These receptors were taken from an adult in good health.

This chain joins TRBV19 and TRBJ1-5, with 7 bases aligning to TRBD1. The CDR3 covers 14 residues. Germline V gene lookup returns CDR1 LNHDA and CDR2 SQIVND (reference sequence). The V segment lost 3 bases and the J segment 4 bases; nucleotides outside the gene matches: 3. CDR3 sequence (DNA): TGTGCCAGTAGTATTATGACAGGGAATCAGCCCCAGCATTTT. Amino acid sequence: CASSIMTGNQPQHF.

The chain is built from TRBV5-4 and TRBJ2-7, with D unclear. Germline values: CDR1 SGHNT, CDR2 YYREEE (reference sequence). The ends were cut back, 5 bases at V and 0 bases at J, with 3 bases in the middle. The CDR3 length is 11 residues. CDR3 DNA sequence: TGTGCCAGCAGATTCTCCTACGAGCAGTACTTC. The encoded protein is CASRFSYEQYF.

This clone was seen a handful of times. The gene calls are TRBV7-9 and TRBJ2-7; 13 bases match TRBD2. Germline V gives CDR1 SEHNR, CDR2 FQNEAQ (reference sequence). J gave up 1 base and V 4 bases, and 13 bases lay outside the gene matches. CDR3 length: 19 residues. The CDR3 DNA sequence: TGTGCCAGCAGCTCCCAACCGGGACTAGCGGGATGGAAATCCTACGAGCAGTACTTC. Protein sequence: CASSSQPGLAGWKSYEQYF.

The V gene is TRBV2, the J gene TRBJ2-2; 16 bases are shared with TRBD2. CDR1 SNHLY and CDR2 FYNNEI come from the germline V gene. The V segment lost 10 bases and the J segment 4 bases; nucleotides outside the gene matches: 9. The CDR3 contains 17 residues. CDR3 loop: CATLGTSGRVVTGELFF. CDR3 in DNA: TGTGCCACCCTAGGGACTAGCGGGAGGGTCGTCACCGGGGAGCTGTTTTTT.

The CDR3, as DNA: TGTGCCAGCAGACAACAGGGACATAATTCACCCCTCCACTTT. Its protein product is CASRQQGHNSPLHF. V is TRBV6-5 and J is TRBJ1-6; D may be TRBD1 (6 bases). CDR3 length equals 14 residues. Germline V gives CDR1 MNHEY, CDR2 SVGAGI. Between the trimmed V and J ends, which lost 6 bases and 5 bases, there was a span of 11 bases.

The J gene is TRBJ2-7, the V gene TRBV9; a weak D match, TRBD2 (5 bases). Germline V gene lookup returns CDR1 SGDLS and CDR2 YYNGEE. The CDR3 spans 14 residues. With 0 bases removed from V and 2 bases from J, the gap between germline ends came to 9 bases. The CDR3 here is CASSVEPAAYEQYF. CDR3 DNA sequence: TGTGCCAGCAGCGTAGAGCCAGCGGCCTACGAGCAGTACTTC. The full variable domain, rest sourced from reference TRBV9 and TRBJ2-7, is DSGVTQTPKHLITATGQRVTLRCSPRSGDLSVYWYQQSLDQGLQFLIQYYNGEERAKGNILERFSAQQFPDLHSELNLSSLELGDSALYFCASSVEPAAYEQYFGPGTRLTVT.

The V and J genes are TRBV5-1 and TRBJ2-1, with D maybe TRBD1 (6 bases). Germline V gives CDR1 SGHRS, CDR2 YFSETQ. With 3 bases removed from V and 3 bases from J, the gap between germline ends came to 10 bases. The CDR3 sequence is 14 residues long. CDR3 sequence: CASSSGTSYNEQFF. In DNA form, the CDR3 reads TGCGCCAGCAGCTCCGGGACAAGCTACAATGAGCAGTTCTTC.

In this sample, this clone turned up once. V usage is TRBV4-2 and J usage is TRBJ1-3; 7 positions agree with TRBD1. Trimming took 0 bases from V and 0 from J; bases not matched to a gene: 2. The CDR3 spans 16 residues. Per germline, CDR1 LGHNA and CDR2 YNFKEQ. DNA of the CDR3: TGTGCCAGCAGCCAAGAGGGACAGAGCTCTGGAAACACCATATATTTT. It is translated as CASSQEGQSSGNTIYF.

V gene TRBV2 combines with J gene TRBJ2-7; 9 nucleotides agree with TRBD1. There are 14 residues in the CDR3. Germline CDR1 SNHLY, CDR2 FYNNEI. V trimming: 5 bases; J trimming: 4 bases; junction bases outside the gene matches: 6. The CDR3 is CASSRQGVGYEQYF. The CDR3 nucleotides are TGTGCCAGCAGTCGACAGGGGGTAGGTTACGAGCAGTACTTC.

The V call is TRBV6-2 or TRBV6-3, the J call TRBJ2-7; 14 positions match TRBD2. The ends lost 5 bases at V and 4 bases at J; junction bases unmatched: 7. Germline values: CDR1 MNHEY, CDR2 SVGEGT. The CDR3 runs to 16 residues. The chain's CDR3 is CASSKLGLAGAYEQYF. CDR3 bases: TGTGCCAGCAGTAAATTGGGACTAGCGGGAGCTTACGAGCAGTACTTC.

This clone was seen a few times. V is TRBV10-2 and J is TRBJ2-2, with 12 bases that match TRBD2. The germline CDR1 and CDR2 sequences are WSHSY and SAAADI. The CDR3 is 17 residues long. V trimming: 4 bases; J trimming: 0 bases; junction bases outside the gene matches: 3. CDR3 DNA sequence: TGCGCCAGCAGTGCGACTAGCGGGAGAGCGAACACCGGGGAGCTGTTTTTT. This gives the protein CASSATSGRANTGELFF.

The chain uses TRBV11-2 and TRBJ2-7; D unclear. The V end was cut by 4 bases, the J end by 0 bases, with 13 bases between. Germline-derived CDR1 and CDR2 are SGHAT and FQNNGV. CDR3 length: 15 residues. CDR3 in amino acids: CASSSTPPTSYEQYF. The DNA for the CDR3 is TGTGCCAGCAGCTCAACTCCACCGACCTCCTACGAGCAGTACTTC. Full variable domain (rest looked up from reference TRBV11-2 and TRBJ2-7): EAGVAQSPRYKIIEKRQSVAFWCNPISGHATLYWYQQILGQGPKLLIQFQNNGVVDDSQLPKDRFSAERLKGVDSTLKIQPAKLEDSAVYLCASSSTPPTSYEQYFGPGTRLTVT.

This chain links TRBV7-9 with TRBJ2-3; D possibly corresponds to TRBD2 (5 bases). CDR1 and CDR2 from the germline V gene are SEHNR and FQNEAQ (reference sequence). Trimming removed 7 bases from V and 0 bases from J, with 14 bases in between. The CDR3 length is 15 residues. The CDR3 region has the DNA TGTGCCAGCACTTACGGCGGGCCGAGCACAGATACGCAGTATTTT. This codes for CASTYGGPSTDTQYF.

The sample holds a few counts of this clone. The chain uses TRBV5-1 and TRBJ1-1; no reliable D call. Trimming pared 4 bases from V and 1 base from J, leaving 17 bases between. This CDR3 spans 16 amino acids. Germline V CDR1 and CDR2: SGHRS, YFSETQ. The DNA of the CDR3 is TGCGCCAGCAGCCCTCGGGGAAACCGAGGGAACACTGAAGCTTTCTTT. Its protein product is CASSPRGNRGNTEAFF.

The chain joins TRBV9 to TRBJ1-1; weak D call: TRBD1 (6 bases). The CDR3 has 12 residues. CDR1 and CDR2 (germline): SGDLS, YYNGEE. V dropped 4 bases and J dropped 5 bases, with 9 bases sitting between them. CDR3 DNA: TGTGCCAGCAGCCCCAGGGGAACTGAAGCTTTCTTT. This gives the protein CASSPRGTEAFF. Together with reference TRBV9 and TRBJ1-1, the CDR3 gives the full variable domain: DSGVTQTPKHLITATGQRVTLRCSPRSGDLSVYWYQQSLDQGLQFLIQYYNGEERAKGNILERFSAQQFPDLHSELNLSSLELGDSALYFCASSPRGTEAFFGQGTRLTVV.

This sequence joins TRBV5-5 and TRBJ1-5; 9 bases align to TRBD1. The length of the CDR3 is 17 residues. Germline assignment: CDR1 SGHKS and CDR2 YYEKEE (reference sequence). V shed 2 bases, J shed 2 bases, and the junction held 8 bases outside the gene matches. This CDR3 reads CASSFLLDRGGNQPQHF. The CDR3, as DNA: TGTGCCAGCAGCTTCTTACTGGACAGGGGTGGCAATCAGCCCCAGCATTTT.

The rearrangement uses TRBV5-1 and TRBJ1-4, with 8 bases lining up with TRBD1. The CDR3 length is 13 residues. CDR1 is SGHRS, CDR2 YFSETQ, per germline. The V gene end was trimmed by 0 bases and the J gene end by 10 bases; junction bases not matched to a gene: 2. The CDR3 DNA sequence: TGCGCCAGCAGCTTGGGCAGGGGGCGAAAACTGTTTTTT. Its translation is CASSLGRGRKLFF. Full variable domain (rest looked up from reference TRBV5-1 and TRBJ1-4): KAGVTQTPRYLIKTRGQQVTLSCSPISGHRSVSWYQQTPGQGLQFLFEYFSETQRNKGNFPGRFSGRQFSNSRSEMNVSTLELGDSALYLCASSLGRGRKLFFGSGTQLSVL.

The gene calls are TRBV30 and TRBJ2-5, with 9 bases fitting TRBD2. CDR3 length: 15 residues. Trimming removed 0 bases from V and 3 bases from J; junction bases left unmatched: 5. Germline V gene sequence: CDR1 GTSNPN, CDR2 SVGIG (reference sequence). The CDR3 DNA reads TGTGCCTGGAGTGTAGGGCTAGCGGGGAAAGAGACCCAGTACTTC. Its protein product is CAWSVGLAGKETQYF.

This clone occurred a few times. The chain joins TRBV5-1 to TRBJ1-4; no firm D call. Trimming shortened V by 3 bases and J by 4 bases, and 10 bases separated the two germline ends. There are 14 residues in the CDR3. The germline gives CDR1 SGHRS, CDR2 YFSETQ. The CDR3 region is CASSSPEGNEKLFF. The CDR3 coding sequence is TGCGCCAGCAGCTCCCCAGAGGGTAATGAAAAACTGTTTTTT.

This clone came up once. The chain recombines TRBV6-5 with TRBJ2-7; 9 nucleotides line up with TRBD1. The V and J ends lost 2 bases and 2 bases, in that order; junction bases with no gene match: 1. In germline, CDR1 is MNHEY, CDR2 SVGAGI. This CDR3 contains 14 residues. The CDR3, as DNA: TGTGCCAGCAGTTACGGGGACAGGGCCTACGAGCAGTACTTC. This translates into CASSYGDRAYEQYF.

This rearrangement joins TRBV30 to TRBJ1-2, with unresolved D. V lost 4 bases and J 0 bases, leaving 18 bases between the germline ends. Germline V CDR1 and CDR2: GTSNPN, SVGIG (reference sequence). The CDR3 is 16 residues long. In DNA form, the CDR3 reads TGTGCCTGGACCGGATTTGGGGAAGCAACTAACTATGGCTACACCTTC. It specifies CAWTGFGEATNYGYTF.

This clone was counted a single time. This chain links TRBV7-2 with TRBJ2-7; D possibly corresponds to TRBD2 (7 bases). The V end lost 0 bases, the J end lost 2 bases, and 8 bases lay between the germline ends. Germline V CDR1 and CDR2: SGHTA, FQGNSA. This CDR3 is 14 amino acids long. The CDR3 protein is CASSLAGGPYEQYF. The CDR3 DNA reads as TGTGCCAGCAGCTTAGCGGGGGGGCCCTACGAGCAGTACTTC.

The gene calls are TRBV30 and TRBJ1-2, with 7 nucleotides matching TRBD1. This CDR3 contains 15 residues. Per the germline V gene, CDR1 is GTSNPN and CDR2 is SVGIG (reference sequence). V was clipped by 2 bases and J by 1 base; unmatched bases: 7. The CDR3 sequence: CAWSWTGRDNYGYTF. CDR3 in DNA: TGTGCCTGGAGTTGGACAGGCCGAGATAACTATGGCTACACCTTC.

J is TRBJ2-7 and V is TRBV6-5; TRBD1 agrees at 11 bases. CDR1 is MNHEY and CDR2 is SVGAGI in the germline V gene. This CDR3 contains 15 residues. Unmatched junction bases numbered 7, after V lost 5 bases and J lost 4 bases. CDR3 bases: TGTGCCAGCAGTCCTCGGACAGGGGGCGGTTACGAGCAGTACTTC. It yields the protein CASSPRTGGGYEQYF.

The V call is TRBV12-3 or TRBV12-4, the J call TRBJ2-1, with a weak D call TRBD2 (5 bases). This CDR3 is built from 12 residues. V dropped 2 bases and J dropped 15 bases, with 14 bases sitting between them. In DNA, the CDR3 is TGTGCCAGCAGTTTACATCCACGGGATCGGTTCTTC. This translates into CASSLHPRDRFF.